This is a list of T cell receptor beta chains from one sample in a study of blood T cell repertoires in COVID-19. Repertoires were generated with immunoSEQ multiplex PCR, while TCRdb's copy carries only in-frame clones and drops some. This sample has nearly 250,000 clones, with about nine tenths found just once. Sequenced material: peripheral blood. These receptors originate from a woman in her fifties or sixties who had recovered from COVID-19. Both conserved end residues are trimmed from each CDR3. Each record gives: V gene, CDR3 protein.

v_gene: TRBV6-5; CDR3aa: ASTSTGASQETQY
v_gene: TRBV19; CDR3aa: ASSMAGLDTIY
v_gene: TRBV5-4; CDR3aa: ASSYGLAGGTDTQY
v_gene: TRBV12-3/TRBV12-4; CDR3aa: ASSLTGDSPLH
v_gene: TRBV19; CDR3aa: ASSTSGTGVYGYT
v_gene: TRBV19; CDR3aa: ASTLRQGGTEAF
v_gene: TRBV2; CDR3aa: ATRLAATTDTQY
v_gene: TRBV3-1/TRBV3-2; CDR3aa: ASSQARGIYEQY
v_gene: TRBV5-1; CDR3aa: ASSGGTGGPGTEAF
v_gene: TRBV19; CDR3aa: ASSMGGLSSYNEQF
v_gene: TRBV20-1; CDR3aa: SASRQVVAF
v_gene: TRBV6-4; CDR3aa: ASSDFPKNIQY
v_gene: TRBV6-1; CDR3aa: ASSGDYGTDRYTEAF
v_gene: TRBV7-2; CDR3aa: ASSLRQGGTEAF
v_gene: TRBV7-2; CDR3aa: ASSLVQGNYEQY
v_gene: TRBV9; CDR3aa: ASSVVYNNSPLH
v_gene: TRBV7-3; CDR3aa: ASGRIGGAPGELF
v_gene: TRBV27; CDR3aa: ASSLRGNSPLH
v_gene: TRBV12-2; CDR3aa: ASRWRDSLLDNEQF
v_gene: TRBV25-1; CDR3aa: ASSRTGGDEKLF
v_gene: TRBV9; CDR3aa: ASSPRGAGNTEAF
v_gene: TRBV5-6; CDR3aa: ASSLGTLNYGYT
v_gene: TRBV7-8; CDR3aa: ASSTWTSGGGYSDTQY
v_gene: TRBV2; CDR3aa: ASTRQSSNQPQH
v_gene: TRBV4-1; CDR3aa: ASSQDVGVGNTIY
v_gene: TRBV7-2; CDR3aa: ASSSISGFLETQY
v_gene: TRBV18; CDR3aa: ASSATGSTEAF
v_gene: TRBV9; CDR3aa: ASSVFSGFSSPLH
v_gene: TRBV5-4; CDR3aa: ASSPAGGLSYEQY
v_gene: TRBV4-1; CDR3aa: ASSQAGTDQETQY
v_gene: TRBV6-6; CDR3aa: ASSYSGGNTEAF
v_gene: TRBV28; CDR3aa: ASKTYGNPGGYT
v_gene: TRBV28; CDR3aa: AIPGAPGEAGELF
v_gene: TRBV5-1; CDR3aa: ASRPGGSTDTQY
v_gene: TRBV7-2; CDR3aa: ASSLADRVYT
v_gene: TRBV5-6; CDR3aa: ASSWVGTGGVEKLF
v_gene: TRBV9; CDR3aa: ASSVRSGGGLTPPNTGELF
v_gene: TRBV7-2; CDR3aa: ASSSRLSGQVEPQH
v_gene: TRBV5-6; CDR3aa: ASSPRDRVLWEQY
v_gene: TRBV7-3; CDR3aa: ASNNRGTGELF
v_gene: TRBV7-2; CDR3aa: ASSTRLAGGAANIQY
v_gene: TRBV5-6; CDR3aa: ASSQTTNYGYT
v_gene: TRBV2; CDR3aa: ASKGTSPYEQY
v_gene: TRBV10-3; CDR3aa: AISSGSSYNEQF
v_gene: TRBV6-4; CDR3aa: ASSDRGGTSYEQY
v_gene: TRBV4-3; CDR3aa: ASSHGQGSEAF
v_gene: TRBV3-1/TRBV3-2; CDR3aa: ASSLRGREGYGYT
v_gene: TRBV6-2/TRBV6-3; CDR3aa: ASSLLAGGNSPLH
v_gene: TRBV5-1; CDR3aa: ASSPTSPGTDTQY
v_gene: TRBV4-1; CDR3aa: ASSQEDKQA
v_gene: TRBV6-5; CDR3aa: ASRASGGAYNEQF
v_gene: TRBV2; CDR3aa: ASSVASGGPGETQY
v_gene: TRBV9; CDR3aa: ASSPQGVAEAF
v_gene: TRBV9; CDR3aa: ASSGDIGMNTEAF
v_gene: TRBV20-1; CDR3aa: SARSEKLF